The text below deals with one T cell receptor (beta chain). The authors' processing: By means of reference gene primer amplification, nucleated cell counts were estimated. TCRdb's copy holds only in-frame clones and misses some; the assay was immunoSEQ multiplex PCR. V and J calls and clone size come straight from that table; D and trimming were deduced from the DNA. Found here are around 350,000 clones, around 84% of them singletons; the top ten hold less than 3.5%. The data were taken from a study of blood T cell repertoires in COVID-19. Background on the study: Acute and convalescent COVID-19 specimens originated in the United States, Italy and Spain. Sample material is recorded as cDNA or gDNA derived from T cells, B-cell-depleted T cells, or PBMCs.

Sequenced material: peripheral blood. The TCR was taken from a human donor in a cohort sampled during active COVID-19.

The DNA for the CDR3 is TGTGCCAGCTCCCGAAGGACTAGATTGGGCTCAGATACGCAGTATTTT. This encodes CASSRRTRLGSDTQYF. The rearrangement links TRBV18 to TRBJ2-3, with 7 bases lining up with TRBD2. CDR1 is KGHSH and CDR2 is LQKENI in the germline V gene. The CDR3 covers 16 residues. Unmatched junction bases numbered 13, after V lost 6 bases and J lost 4 bases.